The rows below give T cell receptor beta chains drawn from one sample of a study of T cells in Graves' hyperthyroidism and ophthalmopathy. One entry per CDR3 protein results from TCRdb running MiXCR on the multiplex PCR reads. The sample lists more than 50,000 distinct CDR3 sequences, under 70% occurring once. Sequencing was performed on blood. These receptor sequences come from an older woman with Graves' ophthalmopathy. CDR3s include the opening cysteine and the closing phenylalanine or tryptophan. A D gene is named only where the DNA matches it firmly. Clone size appears in some rows only: once, few, many, or a class for an expanded clone.

TRBD2 | many | 15 | TRBJ2-1 | TRBV12-3/TRBV12-4 | CASSPSGGSYNEQFF | TGTGCCAGCAGTCCTAGCGGGGGCTCCTACAATGAGCAGTTCTTC
TRBD2 | - | 14 | TRBJ2-3 | TRBV20-1 | CSAGTSRGPDTQYF | TGCAGTGCTGGGACTAGCCGAGGGCCGGATACGCAGTATTTT
TRBD1 | many | 19 | TRBJ1-3 | TRBV12-3/TRBV12-4 | CASSFPLFESQGAGNTIYF | TGTGCCAGCAGTTTTCCCCTGTTCGAATCTCAGGGGGCTGGAAACACCATATATTTT
- | many | 15 | TRBJ2-7 | TRBV5-6 | CASSLERGSPYEQYF | TGTGCCAGCAGCTTGGAACGGGGTTCCCCCTACGAGCAGTACTTC
- | - | 19 | TRBJ2-7 | TRBV24-1 | CATSDLIWRRDSRTYEQYF | TGTGCCACCAGTGATTTAATTTGGAGGCGGGACAGCCGTACCTACGAGCAGTACTTC
- | many | 14 | TRBJ1-1 | TRBV7-3 | CASSTWGGGTEAFF | TGTGCCAGCAGCACGTGGGGGGGGGGAACTGAAGCTTTCTTT
TRBD1 | - | 16 | TRBJ2-1 | TRBV6-1 | CASSQGDYAEANEQFF | TGTGCCAGCAGTCAGGGGGATTATGCTGAAGCGAATGAGCAGTTCTTC
- | - | 14 | TRBJ2-6 | TRBV6-4 | CASSDSGGANVLTF | TGTGCCAGCAGTGACTCGGGCGGGGCCAACGTCCTGACTTTC
- | many | 15 | TRBJ2-5 | TRBV3-2 | CASSHERGGRETQYF | TGTGCCAGCAGCCATGAGAGGGGGGGTAGGGAGACCCAGTACTTC
TRBD1 | medium-sized | 12 | TRBJ2-1 | TRBV20-1 | CSARQGANEQFF | TGCAGTGCTAGACAGGGGGCGAATGAGCAGTTCTTC
- | - | 15 | TRBJ2-7 | TRBV6-1 | CASSERLGGDYEQYF | TGTGCCAGCAGTGAACGATTAGGGGGGGACTACGAGCAGTACTTC
- | - | 13 | TRBJ1-1 | TRBV20-1 | CSARDIVGGQAFF | TGCAGTGCTAGAGATATAGTGGGGGGACAAGCTTTCTTT
- | - | 15 | TRBJ2-7 | TRBV20-1 | CSARVSRASSYEQYF | TGCAGTGCTAGAGTATCGCGGGCTAGCTCCTACGAGCAGTACTTC
- | many | 13 | TRBJ1-5 | TRBV27 | CASRGWGNQPQHF | TGTGCCAGCAGGGGTTGGGGAAATCAGCCCCAGCATTTT
- | medium-sized | 14 | TRBJ1-1 | TRBV15 | CATSRDYMNTEAFF | TGTGCCACCAGCAGAGATTACATGAACACTGAAGCTTTCTTT
- | many | 16 | TRBJ1-4 | TRBV15 | CATSSPAGESNEKLFF | TGTGCCACCAGCAGTCCCGCTGGGGAGTCTAATGAAAAACTGTTTTTT
- | - | 10 | TRBJ2-2 | TRBV7-9 | CASCKPGLFF | TGTGCCAGTTGCAAACCGGGTTTGTTTTTT
- | many | 15 | TRBJ2-5 | TRBV5-1 | CASSTTVAGRETQYF | TGCGCCAGCAGCACAACCGTGGCAGGGAGGGAGACCCAGTACTTC
- | many | 15 | TRBJ1-1 | TRBV3-1 | CASSQGSGVNTEAFF | TGTGCCAGCAGCCAAGGTTCAGGGGTGAACACTGAAGCTTTCTTT
- | - | 14 | TRBJ2-5 | TRBV20-1 | CSVGGGGTQETQYF | TGCAGTGTCGGAGGTGGGGGCACCCAAGAGACCCAGTACTTC
TRBD2 | many | 17 | TRBJ2-3 | TRBV7-8 | CASSLDSTSGRSDTQYF | TGTGCCAGCAGCTTAGATTCAACTAGCGGGAGGTCAGATACGCAGTATTTT
- | many | 14 | TRBJ2-3 | TRBV7-8 | CASSFRVGTDTQYF | TGTGCCAGCAGCTTCAGGGTTGGTACAGATACGCAGTATTTT
- | many | 16 | TRBJ2-2 | TRBV6-5 | CASSPDWPTNTGELFF | TGTGCCAGCAGCCCCGACTGGCCTACTAACACCGGGGAGCTGTTTTTT
- | many | 17 | TRBJ1-2 | TRBV19 | CASTPSGRQTLIYGYTF | TGTGCCAGTACGCCGTCCGGCCGGCAAACCCTGATCTATGGCTACACCTTC
TRBD2 | many | 16 | TRBJ2-5 | TRBV9 | CASSSLGTSVGETQYF | TGTGCCAGCAGCTCCTTGGGGACTAGCGTGGGGGAGACCCAGTACTTC
- | many | 15 | TRBJ1-6 | TRBV6-2/TRBV6-3 | CASSYGFPYNSPLHF | TGTGCCAGCAGTTACGGGTTTCCGTATAATTCACCCCTCCACTTT
TRBD1 | - | 16 | TRBJ1-2 | TRBV12-3/TRBV12-4 | CASSEDRGRRGYGYTF | TGTGCCAGCAGTGAGGACAGGGGGCGCAGAGGCTATGGCTACACCTTC
- | many | 15 | TRBJ2-3 | TRBV6-6 | CASSYNKENTDTQYF | TGTGCCAGCAGTTACAACAAAGAAAACACAGATACGCAGTATTTT
TRBD1 | once | 16 | TRBJ1-6 | TRBV14 | CASSRGQGGRNSPLHF | TGTGCCAGCAGCCGAGGACAGGGAGGGAGGAATTCACCCCTCCACTTT
- | once | 15 | TRBJ2-3 | TRBV2 | CASSSLGASTDTQYF | TGTGCCAGCAGTTCCCTAGGGGCCAGCACAGATACGCAGTATTTT
- | - | 13 | TRBJ1-4 | TRBV19 | CASSTRGYEKLFF | TGTGCCAGTAGTACCAGGGGCTATGAAAAACTGTTTTTT
- | few | 12 | TRBJ2-3 | TRBV20-1 | CSAPRGTDTQYF | TGCAGTGCTCCACGGGGCACAGATACGCAGTATTTT
- | many | 16 | TRBJ2-3 | TRBV11-1 | CASSLGDWISTDTQYF | TGTGCCAGCAGCTTAGGAGACTGGATCAGCACAGATACGCAGTATTTT
TRBD1 | - | 16 | TRBJ1-3 | TRBV6-4 | CASRADRGQTGNTIYF | TGTGCCAGCAGGGCGGACAGGGGGCAGACTGGAAACACCATATATTTT
- | many | 15 | TRBJ2-7 | TRBV9 | CASSVEWGAAYEQYF | TGTGCCAGCAGCGTAGAATGGGGCGCCGCCTACGAGCAGTACTTC
TRBD1 | many | 16 | TRBJ2-1 | TRBV5-1 | CASSNQFRQGANEQFF | TGCGCCAGCAGCAATCAGTTCCGACAGGGGGCAAATGAGCAGTTCTTC
- | many | 13 | TRBJ2-1 | TRBV5-8 | CASSLVGGYEQFF | TGTGCCAGCAGCTTGGTGGGGGGTTATGAGCAGTTCTTC
TRBD1 | - | 15 | TRBJ2-5 | TRBV9 | CASSVEGASGETQYF | TGTGCCAGCAGCGTAGAGGGGGCTAGTGGAGAGACCCAGTACTTC
- | - | 15 | TRBJ2-1 | TRBV7-7 | CASSSNLGEENEQFF | TGTGCTAGCAGTTCCAACCTAGGGGAGGAAAATGAGCAGTTCTTC
- | - | 11 | TRBJ2-7 | TRBV20-1 | CSAPNPYEQYF | TGCAGTGCTCCTAACCCCTACGAGCAGTACTTC
- | many | 13 | TRBJ1-6 | TRBV7-9 | CASSIPGDSPLHF | TGTGCCAGCAGCATCCCAGGGGATTCACCCCTCCACTTT
- | many | 19 | TRBJ2-5 | TRBV7-9 | CASSLAGPAPGVRRETQYF | TGTGCCAGCAGCTTAGCGGGACCCGCCCCGGGGGTCCGAAGAGAGACCCAGTACTTC
TRBD1 | - | 16 | TRBJ1-5 | TRBV5-1 | CASSKRPGTGDQPQHF | TGCGCCAGCAGCAAACGACCGGGGACAGGGGATCAGCCTCAGCATTTT
TRBD1 | - | 16 | TRBJ2-1 | TRBV7-2 | CASSLAGQGRYNEQFF | TGTGCCAGCAGCTTAGCGGGACAGGGCAGGTACAATGAGCAGTTCTTC
- | - | 14 | TRBJ1-2 | TRBV7-9 | CASSSMGEDYGYTF | TGTGCCAGCAGCTCGATGGGAGAGGACTATGGCTACACCTTC
- | many | 14 | TRBJ2-7 | TRBV4-1 | CASSHLGGSYEQYF | TGCGCCAGCAGCCACCTCGGGGGCTCCTACGAGCAGTACTTC
- | - | 14 | TRBJ2-7 | TRBV29-1 | CSVGFTAEPSEQYF | TGCAGCGTTGGATTTACCGCGGAGCCAAGCGAGCAGTACTTC
- | - | 14 | TRBJ2-7 | TRBV5-1 | CASSLETVTGELYF | TGCGCCAGCAGCTTGGAGACGGTCACCGGGGAGCTGTACTTC
TRBD1 | many | 16 | TRBJ1-5 | TRBV5-1 | CASSLGTGGFDQPQHF | TGCGCCAGCAGCTTGGGGACAGGGGGCTTCGATCAGCCCCAGCATTTT
- | - | 15 | TRBJ2-7 | TRBV5-6 | CASTSRETVAYEQYF | TGTGCCAGCACCAGCCGAGAGACGGTGGCGTACGAGCAGTACTTC
TRBD1 | medium-sized | 16 | TRBJ1-1 | TRBV11-2 | CASSLTPGGRNTEAFF | TGTGCCAGCAGCTTAACCCCAGGGGGCAGGAACACTGAAGCTTTCTTT
TRBD1 | - | 17 | TRBJ1-5 | TRBV20-1 | CSARGTGVREGNQPQHF | TGCAGTGCTAGAGGGACAGGGGTGAGGGAAGGCAATCAGCCCCAGCATTTT
- | - | 12 | TRBJ1-2 | TRBV5-1 | CASSLEAHGNTF | TGCGCCAGCAGCTTGGAAGCTCATGGCAACACCTTC
TRBD1 | few | 15 | TRBJ1-2 | TRBV6-1 | CTSSDRQGSSYGYTF | TGTACCAGCAGTGATCGACAGGGTTCGAGCTATGGCTACACCTTC
- | many | 15 | TRBJ1-5 | TRBV5-1 | CASSLGDNSGQPQHF | TGCGCCAGCAGCTTGGGGGACAATTCAGGTCAGCCCCAGCATTTT
- | - | 16 | TRBJ2-2 | TRBV7-9 | CASRGWENPNTGELFF | TGTGCCAGCAGAGGTTGGGAGAATCCGAACACCGGGGAGCTGTTTTTT
- | medium-sized | 14 | TRBJ1-1 | TRBV29-1 | CSVMYGGKHTEAFF | TGCAGCGTCATGTACGGGGGCAAACACACTGAAGCTTTCTTT
TRBD2 | - | 14 | TRBJ2-7 | TRBV20-1 | CSAVRLAGVREQYF | TGCAGTGCAGTCCGACTAGCGGGAGTGCGGGAGCAGTACTTC
TRBD2 | - | 16 | TRBJ2-1 | TRBV14 | CASSRRAGVGHNEQFF | TGTGCCAGCAGCCGGCGAGCGGGAGTAGGGCACAATGAGCAGTTCTTT